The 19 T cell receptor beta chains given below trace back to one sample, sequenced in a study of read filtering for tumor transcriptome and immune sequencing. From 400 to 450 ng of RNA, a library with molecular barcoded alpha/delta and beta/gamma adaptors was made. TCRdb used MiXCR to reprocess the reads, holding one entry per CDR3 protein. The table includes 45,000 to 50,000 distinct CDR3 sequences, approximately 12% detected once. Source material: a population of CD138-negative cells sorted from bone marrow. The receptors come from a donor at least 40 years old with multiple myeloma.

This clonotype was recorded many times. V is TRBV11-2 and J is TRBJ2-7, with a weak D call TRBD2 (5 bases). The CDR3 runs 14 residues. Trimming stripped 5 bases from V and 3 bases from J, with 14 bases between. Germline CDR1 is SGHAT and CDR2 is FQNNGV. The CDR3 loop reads CASSPLSGNYEQYF. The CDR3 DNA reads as TGTGCCAGCAGCCCCTTAAGCGGAAACTACGAGCAGTACTTC.

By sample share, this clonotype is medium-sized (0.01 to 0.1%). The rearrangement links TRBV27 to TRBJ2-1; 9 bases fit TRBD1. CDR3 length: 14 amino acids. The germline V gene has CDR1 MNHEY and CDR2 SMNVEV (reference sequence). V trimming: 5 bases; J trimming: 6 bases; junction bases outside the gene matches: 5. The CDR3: CASSMTGGINEQFF. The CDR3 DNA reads TGTGCCAGCAGTATGACAGGGGGTATCAATGAGCAGTTCTTC.

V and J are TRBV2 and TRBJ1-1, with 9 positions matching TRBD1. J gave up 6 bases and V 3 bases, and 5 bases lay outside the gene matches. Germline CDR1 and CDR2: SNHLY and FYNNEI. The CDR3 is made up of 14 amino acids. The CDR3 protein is CASSETGGGAEAFF. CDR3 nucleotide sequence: TGTGCCAGCAGTGAGACAGGGGGGGGGGCTGAAGCTTTCTTT. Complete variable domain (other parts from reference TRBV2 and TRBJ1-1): EPEVTQTPSHQVTQMGQEVILRCVPISNHLYFYWYRQILGQKVEFLVSFYNNEISEKSEIFDDQFSVERPDGSNFTLKIRSTKLEDSAMYFCASSETGGGAEAFFGQGTRLTVV.

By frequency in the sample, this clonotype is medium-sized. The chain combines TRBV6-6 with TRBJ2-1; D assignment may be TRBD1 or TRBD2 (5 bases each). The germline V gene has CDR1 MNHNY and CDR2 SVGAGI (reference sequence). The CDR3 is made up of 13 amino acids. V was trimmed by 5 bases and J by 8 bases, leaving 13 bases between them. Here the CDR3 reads CASSAAGTYEQFF. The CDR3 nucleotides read TGTGCCAGCAGTGCCGCAGGGACGTATGAGCAGTTCTTC.

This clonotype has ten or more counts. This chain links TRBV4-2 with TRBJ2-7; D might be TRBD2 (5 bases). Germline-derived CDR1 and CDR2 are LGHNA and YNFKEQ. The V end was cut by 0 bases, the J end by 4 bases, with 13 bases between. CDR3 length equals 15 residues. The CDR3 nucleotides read TGTGCCAGCAGCCAAGACCCGGGCCCGGGATACGAGCAGTACTTC. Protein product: CASSQDPGPGYEQYF.

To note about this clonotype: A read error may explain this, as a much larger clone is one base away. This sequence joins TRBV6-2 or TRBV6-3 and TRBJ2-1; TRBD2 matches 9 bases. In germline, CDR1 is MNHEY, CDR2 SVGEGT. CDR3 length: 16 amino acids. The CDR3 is CASSYGRGRDYNVQFF. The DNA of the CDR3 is TGTGCCAGCAGTTACGGGCGCGGGAGGGATTACAATGTGCAGTTCTTC.

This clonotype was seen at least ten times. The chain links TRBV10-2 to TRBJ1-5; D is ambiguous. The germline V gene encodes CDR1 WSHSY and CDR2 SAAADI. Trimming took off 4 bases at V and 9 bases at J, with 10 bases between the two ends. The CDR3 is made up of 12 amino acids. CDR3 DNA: TGCGCCAGCAGTGGGAGCTCTTGGCCCCAGCATTTT. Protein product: CASSGSSWPQHF.

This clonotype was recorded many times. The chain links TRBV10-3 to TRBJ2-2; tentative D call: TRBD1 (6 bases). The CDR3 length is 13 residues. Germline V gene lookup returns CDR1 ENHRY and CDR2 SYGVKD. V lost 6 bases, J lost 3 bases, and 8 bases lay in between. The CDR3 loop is CAIRKGDTGELFF. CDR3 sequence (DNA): TGTGCCATCAGGAAGGGGGACACCGGGGAGCTGTTTTTT.

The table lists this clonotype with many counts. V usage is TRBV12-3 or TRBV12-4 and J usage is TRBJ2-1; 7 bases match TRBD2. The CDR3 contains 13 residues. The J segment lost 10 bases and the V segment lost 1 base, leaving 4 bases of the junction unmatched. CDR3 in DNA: TGTGCCAGCAGTTTAGGCGGGAGTGACGAGCAGTTCTTC. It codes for CASSLGGSDEQFF.

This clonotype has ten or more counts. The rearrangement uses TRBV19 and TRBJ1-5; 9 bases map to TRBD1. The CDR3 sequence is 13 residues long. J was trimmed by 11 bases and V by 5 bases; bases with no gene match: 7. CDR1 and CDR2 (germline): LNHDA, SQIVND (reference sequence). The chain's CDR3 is CASSLGTGLTQHF. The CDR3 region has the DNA TGTGCCAGTAGTCTTGGGACAGGGTTGACCCAGCATTTT.

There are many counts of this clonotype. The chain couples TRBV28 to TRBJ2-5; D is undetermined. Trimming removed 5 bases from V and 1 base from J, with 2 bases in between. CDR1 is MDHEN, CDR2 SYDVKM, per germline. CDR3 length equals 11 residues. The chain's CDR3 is CASSIQETQYF. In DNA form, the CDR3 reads TGTGCCAGCAGTATCCAAGAGACCCAGTACTTC.

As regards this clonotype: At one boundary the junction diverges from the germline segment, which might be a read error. DNA for the CDR3: TGTGCCAGCCGCTTCGGGTCCTCCAATGAGCAGTCCTTC. This codes for CASRFGSSNEQSF. The J gene is TRBJ2-1, the V gene TRBV2; no definite D call. The CDR3 extends over 13 amino acids. Germline loops: CDR1 SNHLY, CDR2 FYNNEI. Using reference TRBV2 and TRBJ2-1 for the parts outside the CDR3, the full variable domain is EPEVTQTPSHQVTQMGQEVILRCVPISNHLYFYWYRQILGQKVEFLVSFYNNEISEKSEIFDDQFSVERPDGSNFTLKIRSTKLEDSAMYFCASRFGSSNEQSFGPGTRLTVL.

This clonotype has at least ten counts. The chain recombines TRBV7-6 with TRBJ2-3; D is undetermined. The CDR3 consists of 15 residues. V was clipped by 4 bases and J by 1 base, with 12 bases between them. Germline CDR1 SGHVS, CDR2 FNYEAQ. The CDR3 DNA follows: TGTGCCAGCAGCTCCCTAGGATACCGCACAGATACGCAGTATTTT. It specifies CASSSLGYRTDTQYF.

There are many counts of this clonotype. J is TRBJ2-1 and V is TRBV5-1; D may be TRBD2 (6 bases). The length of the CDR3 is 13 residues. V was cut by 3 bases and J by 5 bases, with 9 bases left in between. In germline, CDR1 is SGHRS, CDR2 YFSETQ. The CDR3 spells CASSSDYNNEQFF. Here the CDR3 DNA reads TGCGCCAGCAGCTCGGACTACAACAATGAGCAGTTCTTC.

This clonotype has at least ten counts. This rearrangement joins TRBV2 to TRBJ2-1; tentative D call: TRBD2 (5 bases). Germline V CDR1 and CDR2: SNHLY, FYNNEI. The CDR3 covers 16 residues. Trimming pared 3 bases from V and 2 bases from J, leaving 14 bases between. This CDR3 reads CASSDGRASPYNEQFF. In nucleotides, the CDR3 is TGTGCCAGCAGTGACGGGCGGGCCTCGCCCTACAATGAGCAGTTCTTC.

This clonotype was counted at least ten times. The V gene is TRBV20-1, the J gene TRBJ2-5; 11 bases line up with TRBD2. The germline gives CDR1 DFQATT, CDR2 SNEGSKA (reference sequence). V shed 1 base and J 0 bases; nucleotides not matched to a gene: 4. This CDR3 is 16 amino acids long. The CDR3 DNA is TGCAGTGCTAGAGGCGCTAGCGGGAGGCACCAAGAGACCCAGTACTTC. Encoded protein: CSARGASGRHQETQYF.

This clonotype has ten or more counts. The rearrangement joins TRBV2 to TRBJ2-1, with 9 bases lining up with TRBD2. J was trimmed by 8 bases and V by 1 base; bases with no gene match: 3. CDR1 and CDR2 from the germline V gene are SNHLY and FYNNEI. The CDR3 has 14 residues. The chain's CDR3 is CASSEGSGSYEQFF. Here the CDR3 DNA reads TGTGCCAGCAGTGAAGGTAGCGGGAGTTATGAGCAGTTCTTC.

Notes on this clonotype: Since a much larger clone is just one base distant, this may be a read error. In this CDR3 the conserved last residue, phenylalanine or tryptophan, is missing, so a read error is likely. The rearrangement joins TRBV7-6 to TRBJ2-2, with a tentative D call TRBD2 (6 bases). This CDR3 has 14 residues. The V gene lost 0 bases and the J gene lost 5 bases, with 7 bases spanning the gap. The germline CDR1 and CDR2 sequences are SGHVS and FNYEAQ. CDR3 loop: CASSLARETGELFS. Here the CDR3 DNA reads TGTGCCAGCAGCTTAGCCCGGGAGACCGGGGAGCTGTTTTCT.

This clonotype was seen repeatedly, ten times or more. The chain's CDR3 is CASRTGTSAHQIYEQYF. The CDR3 coding sequence is TGTGCCAGCAGGACCGGGACTAGCGCCCACCAGATTTACGAGCAGTACTTC. The chain recombines TRBV6-5 with TRBJ2-7; 10 bases are a match to TRBD2. V dropped 6 bases and J dropped 4; count of bases not matched to a gene: 15. CDR3 length equals 17 residues. CDR1 and CDR2 (germline): MNHEY, SVGAGI.